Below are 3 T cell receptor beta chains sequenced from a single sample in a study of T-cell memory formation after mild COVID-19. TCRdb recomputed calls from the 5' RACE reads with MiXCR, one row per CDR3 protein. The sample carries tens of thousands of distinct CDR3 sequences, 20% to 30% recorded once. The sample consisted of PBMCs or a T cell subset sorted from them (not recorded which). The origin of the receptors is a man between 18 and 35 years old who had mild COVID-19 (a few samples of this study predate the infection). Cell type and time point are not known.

CDR3 loop: CASSQDGQLGGYTF. The CDR3 region has the DNA TGCGCCAGCAGCCAAGACGGACAGCTCGGTGGCTACACCTTC. The genes are TRBV4-1 and TRBJ1-2, with D possibly matching TRBD1 (6 bases). The CDR3 is made up of 14 amino acids. V lost 0 bases and J 7 bases, leaving 12 bases between the germline ends. Germline V CDR1 and CDR2: MGHRA, YSYEKL.

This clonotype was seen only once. CDR3 nucleotide sequence: TGTGCCAGCAAGGTCTGGCAGGGTGGGAACACTGAAGCTTTCTTT. Translating gives CASKVWQGGNTEAFF. The chain is built from TRBV6-5 and TRBJ1-1; perhaps TRBD1 as D (5 bases). This CDR3 is built from 15 residues. Trimming took 7 bases from V and 1 from J, leaving 16 bases between them. Germline assignment: CDR1 MNHEY and CDR2 SVGAGI.

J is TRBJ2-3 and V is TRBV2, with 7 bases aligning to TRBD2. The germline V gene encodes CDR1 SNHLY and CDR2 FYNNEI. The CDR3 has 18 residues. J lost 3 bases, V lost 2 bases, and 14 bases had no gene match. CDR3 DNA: TGTGCCAGCAGTGAACTCGGGGGGACCGGCCTGGGGACAGATACGCAGTATTTT. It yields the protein CASSELGGTGLGTDTQYF.